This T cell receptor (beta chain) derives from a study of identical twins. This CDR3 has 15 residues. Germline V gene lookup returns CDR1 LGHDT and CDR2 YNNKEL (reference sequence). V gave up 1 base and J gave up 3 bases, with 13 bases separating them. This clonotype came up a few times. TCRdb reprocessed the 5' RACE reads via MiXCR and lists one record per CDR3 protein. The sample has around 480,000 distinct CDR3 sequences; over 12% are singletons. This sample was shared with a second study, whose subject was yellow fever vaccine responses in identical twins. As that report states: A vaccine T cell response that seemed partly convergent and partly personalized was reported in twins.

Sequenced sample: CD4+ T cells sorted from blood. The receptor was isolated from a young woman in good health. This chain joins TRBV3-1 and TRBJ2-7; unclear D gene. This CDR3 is CASSQGSGPFYEQYF. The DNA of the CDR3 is TGTGCCAGCAGCCAAGGGTCAGGCCCGTTCTACGAGCAGTACTTC.